This TCR beta chain was recovered during a study of blood T cell repertoires in COVID-19. In the study overall: The study drew acute and convalescent COVID-19 samples from the United States, Italy and Spain.

The CDR3 runs to 15 residues. V lost 1 base and J 0 bases, leaving 9 bases between the germline ends. CDR1 MNHEY and CDR2 SMNVEV come from the germline V gene (reference sequence). Original data processing: The authors estimated nucleated cell counts from reference gene primer amplification. Measured with immunoSEQ multiplex PCR; TCRdb has only the in-frame clones, and not every one. V and J calls and clone size are those listed in that table; D and trimming were worked out from the DNA. The sample includes over 90,000 clones, roughly 90% of them seen just once. The sample comprised peripheral blood. The sequence came from a woman aged 60-70 years with acute or convalescent COVID-19. V and J are TRBV27 and TRBJ1-2; D unresolved. This CDR3 reads CASSLFVGPNYGYTF. The CDR3 DNA reads as TGTGCCAGCAGTTTATTTGTGGGCCCTAACTATGGCTACACCTTC.